These T cell receptor beta chains were read from a single sample in a study of identifying expanded T cells in peripheral blood. Clones were sequenced by immunoSEQ multiplex PCR, and TCRdb holds only the in-frame ones, with some missing. The table lists roughly 130,000 clones, approximately 86% of them singletons. The sample consisted of blood. Source of these receptors: a person aged 18 to 70 in good health. Each CDR3 is given with its conserved first and last residue. The order of the fields is V gene, D gene, J gene, clone size, CDR3 DNA, CDR3 protein. A D gene is named only where the DNA matches it firmly. Clone size, where shown, is once, few, many, or a class for clones that have expanded.

v_gene: TRBV5-8; d_gene: NA; j_gene: TRBJ2-5; abundance: NA; CDR3nt: TGTGCCAGCAGCTTGGCTGTGGGGGGGCCAGGAGAGACCCAGTACTTC; CDR3aa: CASSLAVGGPGETQYF
v_gene: TRBV5-1; d_gene: NA; j_gene: TRBJ1-3; abundance: NA; CDR3nt: TGCGCCAGCAGCTTGGCTCAGGGTGGTGGAAACACCATATATTTT; CDR3aa: CASSLAQGGGNTIYF
v_gene: TRBV19; d_gene: TRBD1; j_gene: TRBJ2-3; abundance: NA; CDR3nt: TGTGCCAGCCGGGACAGGGGGACAGATACGCAGTATTTT; CDR3aa: CASRDRGTDTQYF
v_gene: TRBV11-3; d_gene: TRBD1; j_gene: TRBJ2-7; abundance: NA; CDR3nt: TGTGCCAGCAGCCCCGGGACAGCCTACGAGCAGTACTTC; CDR3aa: CASSPGTAYEQYF
v_gene: TRBV11-1; d_gene: NA; j_gene: TRBJ2-3; abundance: NA; CDR3nt: TGTGCCAGCAGCTTACAGGGTGGGGATACGCAGTATTTT; CDR3aa: CASSLQGGDTQYF
v_gene: TRBV10-3; d_gene: NA; j_gene: TRBJ2-5; abundance: NA; CDR3nt: TGTGCCATCAGTGAGACTAGAGGAAGGGAGACCCAGTACTTC; CDR3aa: CAISETRGRETQYF
v_gene: TRBV6-5; d_gene: NA; j_gene: TRBJ2-3; abundance: NA; CDR3nt: TGTGCCAGCAGTCAGGACACAGATACGCAGTATTTT; CDR3aa: CASSQDTDTQYF
v_gene: TRBV2; d_gene: NA; j_gene: TRBJ2-5; abundance: NA; CDR3nt: TGTGCCAGCAGTGAATTTGGGGGGTCGGAGACCCAGTACTTC; CDR3aa: CASSEFGGSETQYF
v_gene: TRBV13; d_gene: TRBD1; j_gene: TRBJ2-7; abundance: NA; CDR3nt: TGTGCCAGCAGCCCGGCCCCAGGACAGGGAGGTCTTTCATACGAGCAGTACTTC; CDR3aa: CASSPAPGQGGLSYEQYF
v_gene: TRBV10-3; d_gene: TRBD1; j_gene: TRBJ2-3; abundance: NA; CDR3nt: TGTGCCATCAGTAATGACAGGGGTAATACGCAGTATTTT; CDR3aa: CAISNDRGNTQYF
v_gene: TRBV7-8; d_gene: NA; j_gene: TRBJ1-2; abundance: NA; CDR3nt: TGTGCCAGCAGCCCTGGGTTCTATGGCTACACCTTC; CDR3aa: CASSPGFYGYTF
v_gene: TRBV28; d_gene: NA; j_gene: TRBJ1-1; abundance: once; CDR3nt: TGTGCCAGCAGTCCACCCTCACAGATAGCTTTCTTT; CDR3aa: CASSPPSQIAFF
v_gene: TRBV5-4; d_gene: NA; j_gene: TRBJ2-5; abundance: NA; CDR3nt: TGTGCCAGCAGCTTGGCCTGGAGGGGGGAGACCCAGTACTTC; CDR3aa: CASSLAWRGETQYF
v_gene: TRBV6-5; d_gene: NA; j_gene: TRBJ2-7; abundance: NA; CDR3nt: TGTGCCAGCAGTTACGGCGGACACTCCTACGAGCAGTACTTC; CDR3aa: CASSYGGHSYEQYF
v_gene: TRBV9; d_gene: NA; j_gene: TRBJ1-2; abundance: NA; CDR3nt: TGTGCCAGCAACAGTCCAGGCGCGCCCTTCTATGGCTACACCTTC; CDR3aa: CASNSPGAPFYGYTF
v_gene: TRBV4-2; d_gene: NA; j_gene: TRBJ1-4; abundance: few; CDR3nt: TGTGCCAGCAGCCGACAGCAGGGGAATAATGAAAAACTGTTTTTT; CDR3aa: CASSRQQGNNEKLFF
v_gene: TRBV18; d_gene: TRBD1; j_gene: TRBJ2-5; abundance: once; CDR3nt: TGTGCCAGCTCACCACCGGCCGGGACAGGGGCGAAGACCCAGTACTTC; CDR3aa: CASSPPAGTGAKTQYF